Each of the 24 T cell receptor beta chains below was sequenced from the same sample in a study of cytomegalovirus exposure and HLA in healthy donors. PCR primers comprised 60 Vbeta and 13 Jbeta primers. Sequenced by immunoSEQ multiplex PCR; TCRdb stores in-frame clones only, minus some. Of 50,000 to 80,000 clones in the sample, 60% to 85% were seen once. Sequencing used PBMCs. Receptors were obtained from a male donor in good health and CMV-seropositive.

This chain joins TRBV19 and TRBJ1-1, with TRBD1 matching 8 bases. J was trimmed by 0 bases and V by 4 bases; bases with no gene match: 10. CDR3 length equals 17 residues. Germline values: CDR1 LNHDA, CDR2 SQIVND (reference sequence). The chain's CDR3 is CASSSPEQGAMNTEAFF. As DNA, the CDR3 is TGTGCCAGTAGTAGCCCCGAGCAGGGGGCGATGAACACTGAAGCTTTCTTT.

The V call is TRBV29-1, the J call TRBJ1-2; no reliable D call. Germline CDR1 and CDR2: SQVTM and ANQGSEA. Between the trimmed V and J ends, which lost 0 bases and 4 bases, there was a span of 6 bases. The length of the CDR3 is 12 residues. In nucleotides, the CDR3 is TGCAGCGTTGAAGAGACACCCTATGGCTACACCTTC. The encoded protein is CSVEETPYGYTF.

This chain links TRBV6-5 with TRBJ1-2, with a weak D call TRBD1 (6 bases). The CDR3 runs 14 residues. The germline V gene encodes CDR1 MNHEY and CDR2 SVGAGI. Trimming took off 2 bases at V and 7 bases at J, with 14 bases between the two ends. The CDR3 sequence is CASSYVAGEGGYTF. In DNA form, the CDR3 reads TGTGCCAGCAGTTACGTGGCAGGGGAGGGTGGCTACACCTTC.

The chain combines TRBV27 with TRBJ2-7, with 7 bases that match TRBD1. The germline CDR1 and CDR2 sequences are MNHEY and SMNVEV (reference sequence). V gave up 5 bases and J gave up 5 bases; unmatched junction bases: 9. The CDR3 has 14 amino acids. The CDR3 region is CASSHHRGRNEQYF. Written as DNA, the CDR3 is TGTGCCAGCAGTCACCACAGGGGCCGCAACGAGCAGTACTTC.

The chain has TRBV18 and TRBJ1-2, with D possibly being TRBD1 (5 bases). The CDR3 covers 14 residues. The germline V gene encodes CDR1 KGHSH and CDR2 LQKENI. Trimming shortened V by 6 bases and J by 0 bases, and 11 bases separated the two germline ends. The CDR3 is CASSEGITNYGYTF. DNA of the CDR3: TGTGCCAGCTCGGAGGGGATCACTAACTATGGCTACACCTTC.

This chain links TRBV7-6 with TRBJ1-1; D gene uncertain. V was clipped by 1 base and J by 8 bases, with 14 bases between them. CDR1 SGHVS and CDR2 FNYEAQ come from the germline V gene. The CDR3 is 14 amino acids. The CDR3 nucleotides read TGTGCCAGCAGCTTAGATGTAGGCATGACAGAAGCTTTCTTT. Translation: CASSLDVGMTEAFF. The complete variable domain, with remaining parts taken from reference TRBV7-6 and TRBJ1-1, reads GAGVSQSPRYKVTKRGQDVALRCDPISGHVSLYWYRQALGQGPEFLTYFNYEAQQDKSGLPNDRFSAERPEGSISTLTIQRTEQRDSAMYRCASSLDVGMTEAFFGQGTRLTVV.

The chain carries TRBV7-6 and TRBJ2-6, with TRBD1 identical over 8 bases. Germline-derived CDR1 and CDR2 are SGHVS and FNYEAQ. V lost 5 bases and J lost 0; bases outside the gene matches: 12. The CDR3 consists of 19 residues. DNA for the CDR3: TGTGCCAGCAGCCCACCCGGGACAGGCGTAGGCTCTGGGGCCAACGTCCTGACTTTC. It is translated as CASSPPGTGVGSGANVLTF.

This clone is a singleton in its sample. The CDR3 DNA is TGTGCCAGCAGTCGAAGCGGGGTAACCTACAATGAGCAGTTCTTC. It specifies CASSRSGVTYNEQFF. The chain employs TRBV2 and TRBJ2-1; 7 bases map to TRBD2. CDR1 is SNHLY and CDR2 is FYNNEI in the germline V gene. Trimming removed 5 bases from V and 2 bases from J; junction bases left unmatched: 6. The CDR3 sequence is 15 residues long.

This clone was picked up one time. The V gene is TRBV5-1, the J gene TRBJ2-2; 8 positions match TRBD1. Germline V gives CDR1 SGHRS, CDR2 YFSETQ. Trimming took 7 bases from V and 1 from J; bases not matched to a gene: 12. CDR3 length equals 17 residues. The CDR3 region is CASQGQGDTWNTGELFF. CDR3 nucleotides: TGCGCCAGCCAAGGACAGGGCGATACCTGGAACACCGGGGAGCTGTTTTTT.

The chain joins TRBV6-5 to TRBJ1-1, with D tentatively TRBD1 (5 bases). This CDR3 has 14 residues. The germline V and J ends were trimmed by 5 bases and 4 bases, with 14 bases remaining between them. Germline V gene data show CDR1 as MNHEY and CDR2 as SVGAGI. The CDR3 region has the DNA TGTGCCAGCAGTCCCGGCAGGGAGGTCACTGAAGCTTTCTTT. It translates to CASSPGREVTEAFF.

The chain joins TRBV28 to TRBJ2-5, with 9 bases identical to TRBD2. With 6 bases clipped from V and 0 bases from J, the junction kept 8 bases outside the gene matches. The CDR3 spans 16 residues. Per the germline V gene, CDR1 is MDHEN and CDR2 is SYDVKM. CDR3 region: CASRVLRGGDQETQYF. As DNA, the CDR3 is TGTGCCAGCAGGGTCCTTCGCGGGGGGGACCAAGAGACCCAGTACTTC.

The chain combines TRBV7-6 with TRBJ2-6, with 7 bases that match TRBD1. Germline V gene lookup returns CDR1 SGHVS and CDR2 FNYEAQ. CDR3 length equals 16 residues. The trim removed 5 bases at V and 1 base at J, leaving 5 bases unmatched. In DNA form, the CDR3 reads TGTGCCAGCAGCGCCTCGGGACAGTCTGGGGCCAACGTCCTGACTTTC. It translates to CASSASGQSGANVLTF.

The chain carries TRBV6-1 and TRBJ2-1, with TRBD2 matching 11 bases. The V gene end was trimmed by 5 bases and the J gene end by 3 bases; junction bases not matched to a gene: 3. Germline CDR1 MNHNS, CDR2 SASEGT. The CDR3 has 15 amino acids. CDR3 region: CASSILAGGYNEQFF. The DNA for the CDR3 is TGTGCCAGCAGTATCCTAGCGGGGGGCTACAATGAGCAGTTCTTC.

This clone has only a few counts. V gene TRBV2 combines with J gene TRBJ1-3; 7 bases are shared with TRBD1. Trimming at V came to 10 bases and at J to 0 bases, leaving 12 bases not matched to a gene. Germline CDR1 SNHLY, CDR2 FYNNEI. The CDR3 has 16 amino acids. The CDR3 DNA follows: TGTGCCAACCGAAAACTTAGGGACAGCTCTGGAAACACCATATATTTT. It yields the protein CANRKLRDSSGNTIYF.

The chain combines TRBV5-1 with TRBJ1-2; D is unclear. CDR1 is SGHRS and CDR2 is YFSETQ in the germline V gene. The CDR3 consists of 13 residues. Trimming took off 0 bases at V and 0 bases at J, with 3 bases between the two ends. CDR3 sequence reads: CASSLGANYGYTF. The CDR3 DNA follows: TGCGCCAGCAGCTTGGGAGCTAACTATGGCTACACCTTC.

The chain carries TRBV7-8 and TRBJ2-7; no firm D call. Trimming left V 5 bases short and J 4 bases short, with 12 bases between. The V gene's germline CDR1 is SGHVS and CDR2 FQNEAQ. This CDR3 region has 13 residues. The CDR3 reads CASSHPLRYEQYF. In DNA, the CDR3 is TGTGCCAGCAGCCATCCACTTCGGTACGAGCAGTACTTC.

This CDR3 is CASSLVPGQGTNQPQHF. As DNA, the CDR3 is TGCGCCAGCAGCTTGGTACCGGGACAGGGTACAAATCAGCCCCAGCATTTT. V gene TRBV5-1 combines with J gene TRBJ1-5, with 9 positions matching TRBD1. This CDR3 region has 17 residues. CDR1 and CDR2 (germline): SGHRS, YFSETQ. The J segment lost 4 bases and the V segment lost 0 bases, leaving 8 bases of the junction unmatched.

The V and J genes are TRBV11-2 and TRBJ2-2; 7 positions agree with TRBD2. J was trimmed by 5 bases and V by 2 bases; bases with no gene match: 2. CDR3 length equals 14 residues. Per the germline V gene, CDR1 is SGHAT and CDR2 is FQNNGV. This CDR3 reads CASSLHGGTGELFF. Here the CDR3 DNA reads TGTGCCAGCAGCTTACACGGGGGGACCGGGGAGCTGTTTTTT.

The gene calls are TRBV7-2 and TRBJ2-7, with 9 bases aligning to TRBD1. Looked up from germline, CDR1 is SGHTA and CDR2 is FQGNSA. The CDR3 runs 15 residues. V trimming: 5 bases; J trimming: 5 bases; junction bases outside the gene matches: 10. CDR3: CASSQGQGYSHEQYF. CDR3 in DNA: TGTGCCAGCAGCCAGGGACAGGGTTATTCCCACGAGCAGTACTTC.

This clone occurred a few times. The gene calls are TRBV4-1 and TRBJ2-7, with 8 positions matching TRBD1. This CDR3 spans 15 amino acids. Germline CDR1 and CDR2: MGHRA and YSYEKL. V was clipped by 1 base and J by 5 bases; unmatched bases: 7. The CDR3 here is CASSQVETGANEQYF. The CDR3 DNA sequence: TGCGCCAGCAGCCAAGTGGAGACAGGGGCCAACGAGCAGTACTTC.

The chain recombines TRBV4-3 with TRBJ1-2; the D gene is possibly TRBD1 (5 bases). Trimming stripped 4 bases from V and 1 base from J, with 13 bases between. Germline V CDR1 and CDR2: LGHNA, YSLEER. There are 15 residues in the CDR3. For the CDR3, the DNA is TGCGCCAGCAGCCCGGGGGTGGGAAGTAACTATGGCTACACCTTC. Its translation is CASSPGVGSNYGYTF.

CDR3 residues: CASSQEERGRNEQFF. The CDR3 region has the DNA TGCGCCAGCAGCCAAGAAGAACGGGGGAGAAATGAGCAGTTCTTC. This sequence joins TRBV4-1 and TRBJ2-1; the D gene is possibly TRBD2 (6 bases). The germline V gene encodes CDR1 MGHRA and CDR2 YSYEKL. This CDR3 is 15 amino acids long. V dropped 0 bases and J dropped 7 bases, with 13 bases sitting between them.

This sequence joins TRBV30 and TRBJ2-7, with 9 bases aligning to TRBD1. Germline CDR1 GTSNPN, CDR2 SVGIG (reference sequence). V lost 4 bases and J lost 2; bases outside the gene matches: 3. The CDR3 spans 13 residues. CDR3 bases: TGTGCCTGGATGGGACAGGGTACCTACGAGCAGTACTTC. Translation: CAWMGQGTYEQYF. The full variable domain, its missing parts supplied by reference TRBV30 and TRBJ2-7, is SQTIHQWPATLVQPVGSPLSLECTVEGTSNPNLYWYRQAAGRGLQLLFYSVGIGQISSEVPQNLSASRPQDRQFILSSKKLLLSDSGFYLCAWMGQGTYEQYFGPGTRLTVT.

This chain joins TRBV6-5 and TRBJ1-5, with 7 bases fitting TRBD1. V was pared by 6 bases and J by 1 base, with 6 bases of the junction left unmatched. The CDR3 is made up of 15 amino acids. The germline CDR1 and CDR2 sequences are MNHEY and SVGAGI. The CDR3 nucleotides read TGTGCCAGCAGCCCCGACAGGGAAAGCAATCAGCCCCAGCATTTT. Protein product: CASSPDRESNQPQHF.